The sequence of this T cell receptor (beta chain) was determined in a study of OX40 agonist ivuxolimab in advanced cancers. Study background: Those enrolled were approximately 78% male, with a mean age of 60 years and ages from about 20 to 85. Partial responses were seen in three patients, one with hepatocellular carcinoma and two with cutaneous melanoma. Study conclusions and caveats: CD8+ T cells averaged more expanded clones than CD4+.

The V gene lost 6 bases and the J gene lost 9 bases, with 9 bases spanning the gap. In germline, CDR1 is MNHEY, CDR2 SVGAGI. This CDR3 region has 12 residues. Libraries were prepared by immunoSEQ multiplex PCR; TCRdb keeps only in-frame clonotypes and omits some of them. Among around 60,000 clones listed, around 80% were seen once. This clone has just one count. What it recognizes is unknown. The receptor was derived from an adult with an advanced solid tumor such as melanoma, head and neck, liver or kidney cancer. This rearrangement joins TRBV6-5 to TRBJ1-6; D not certain. Sequencing used CD4+ or CD8+ T cells sorted from blood, obtained in a trial of the OX40 agonist ivuxolimab. The CDR3 DNA reads as TGTGCCAGCAGAATACCCCCTTCACCCCTCCACTTT. Translated, it gives CASRIPPSPLHF.